This T cell receptor (beta chain) was captured in a study of regulatory T cells in long-lasting Graves disease. CDR1 SNHLY and CDR2 FYNNEI come from the germline V gene. The ends were cut back, 8 bases at V and 4 bases at J, with 11 bases in the middle. The CDR3 is 13 residues long. This clonotype was seen many times. The time point denotes: newly diagnosed GD, antithyroid drugs for less than 3 months. PBMCs provided the RNA from which the TCR library was made. Peripheral blood, 7.5 to 9 milliliters of it, was drawn into EDTA tubes. CDR3-region Arm-PCR and iRepertoire HTBI primers produced the TCR beta libraries. MiXCR, run by TCRdb on the multiplex PCR reads, gives a single entry per CDR3 protein. Altogether about 350,000 distinct CDR3 sequences are present, around 15% being singletons, with the ten largest covering 20%. These data were also filed under a second study, of T cells in Graves' hyperthyroidism and ophthalmopathy. That work contributes: The primer set for the first-round RT-PCR of the TCR CDR3 was HTBI.

Sample: peripheral blood mononuclear cells (PBMCs), taken at new diagnosis, from a patient treated with antithyroid drugs. The gene calls are TRBV2 and TRBJ1-4; tentatively, D is TRBD1 (5 bases). The origin of this receptor is a woman younger than 30 with Graves disease. CDR3 sequence: CASRGRRNEKLFF. The CDR3 nucleotides are TGTGCCAGCCGGGGGAGACGTAATGAAAAACTGTTTTTT.